This T cell receptor (beta chain) was sequenced for a study of CD8 T cells in Susac syndrome. Germline loops: CDR1 SNHLY, CDR2 FYNNEI. V was shortened by 6 bases and J by 3 bases, with 7 bases between the two germline ends. The CDR3 is 12 amino acids. Random hexamers were used to reverse transcribe the RNA input (roughly 0.5 to 1 ug). TCRdb re-called the immunoSEQ multiplex PCR reads with MiXCR, one entry per CDR3 protein. Among about 160,000 distinct CDR3 sequences listed, 92% were seen once. This receptor was obtained from a human donor in good health. Material: CD4+ T cells from PBMCs. The V gene is TRBV2, the J gene TRBJ2-3; no firm D call. This CDR3 is CASRPETDTQYF. CDR3 nucleotide sequence: TGTGCCAGCAGGCCCGAGACAGATACGCAGTATTTT.